This T cell receptor beta chain was captured in a study of blood T cell repertoires in COVID-19 (dated by TCRdb to 2020 to 2021). Study-wide context: Collaborator samples came from the United States, Italy and Spain and covered acute and convalescent phases of COVID-19. The material from the prospective study consisted of cDNA or gDNA derived from T cells, B-cell-depleted T cells, or PBMCs. Subjects who had been exposed to COVID-19, were actively infected with it, or had recovered from it provided the deeply sampled blood TCRbeta repertoires that made up the dataset. The repertoires were released in a freely available public database intended as a resource for research on the immune response to SARS-CoV-2. Samples were obtained from the ongoing ImmuneRACE study (first 160 participants) and from over a thousand subjects provided by 6 global collaborators. Nearly every sample came with metadata listing a de-identified subject ID, COVID-19 status, age in years and sex. HLA class I and class II types, where available, came from metadata supplied by the sample provider rather than from assay-based typing.

TCRbeta CDR3 regions were amplified from genomic DNA by means of the immunoSEQ Assay, a bias-controlled multiplex PCR. In the source study's methods: The number of nucleated cells in each sample was estimated from the amplification of reference gene primers within the assay. To quantify the absolute abundance of each unique TCRbeta CDR3 rearrangement, sequence reads were collapsed and filtered. For each sample, productive Simpson clonality was calculated as the square root of Simpson's diversity index over productive rearrangements. TCRdb provides this immuneACCESS table in a form limited to in-frame rearrangements. Some clones are lacking; in checked studies, under half of them reflect an unresolved V gene, and why the rest are absent is not known. The V and J calls and clone size are taken from that table; D and trimming were inferred from the DNA. Across this sample there are approximately 220,000 clones, with roughly nine tenths seen only once. The ten top clones hold around 3.7% of the sample.

Compared with germline, V lacks 4 bases and J lacks 1 base; bases without a gene match: 1. Measured from the cysteine to the phenylalanine, the CDR3 is 14 residues long. The retained sequence is limited to the CDR3, 42 bases, with the frame set at the first base. From a lookup of the germline V gene, CDR1 and CDR2 are MGHDK and SYGVNS. Participants in the prospective study were aged roughly 18 to 89 years, lived in under 30 United States geographic areas, and enrolled through a virtual design. To assign participants to cohorts, the prospective study relied on clinical history that participants themselves reported in a screening survey and a study questionnaire. Each participant in the prospective study had whole blood, serum and a nasopharyngeal or oropharyngeal swab collected by mobile phlebotomists. Prospective study participants could optionally give additional blood draws and questionnaires over an approximately two-month period. Prospective study blood samples were shipped either frozen or at room temperature before DNA extraction.

General findings and caveats noted by the study authors: The quantity of clinical and demographic metadata differed by source and by participant and was supplied without curation.

Details on this clone: Its cognate antigen has yet to be identified. Per-base quality was not reported, and no clone a single base away is much larger than it.

This TCR was sampled from a woman between 25 and 40 years old with acute COVID-19. Recombination connected TRBV25-1 to TRBJ2-1, and TRBD1 aligns with 7 junction nucleotides. Sequencing was carried out using PBMCs or T cells enriched from blood (not recorded which). The CDR3 sequence is CASSGRGSYNEQFF. The nucleotide sequence reads TGTGCCAGCAGTGGCAGGGGGTCCTACAATGAGCAGTTCTTC. The reference TRBV25-1 and TRBJ2-1 proteins fill in what lies around the CDR3, so the full variable domain reads EADIYQTPRYLVIGTGKKITLECSQTMGHDKMYWYQQDPGMELHLIHYSYGVNSTEKGDLSSESTVSRIRTEHFPLTLESARPSHTSQYLCASSGRGSYNEQFFGPGTRLTVL.